This record concerns one TCR beta chain sequence. This entry is derived from a study of technical replicates of blood from a handful of donors. Method: immunoSEQ multiplex PCR; TCRdb's copy keeps in-frame clones and lacks some. The sample shows under 70,000 clones, roughly 90% of them seen only once. The junction had 4 bases not matched to a gene; V was cut back by 6 bases and J by 1 base. The CDR3 runs to 15 residues. Germline values: CDR1 SNHLY, CDR2 FYNNEI. The specimen was PBMCs. This clonotype was sampled from a human donor in good health. Some clones in this sample may be carry-over from other donors' samples. The chain joins TRBV2 to TRBJ2-2; 8 positions agree with TRBD1. The CDR3 protein is CASRTDRVNTGELFF. Written as DNA, the CDR3 is TGTGCCAGCAGGACGGACAGGGTGAACACCGGGGAGCTGTTTTTT.